This TCR beta chain was documented in a study of cytomegalovirus exposure and HLA in healthy donors. V shed 2 bases and J shed 2 bases, with 10 bases lying between them. Germline CDR1 MDHEN, CDR2 SYDVKM. CDR3 length: 14 residues. Amplification used 60 Vbeta primers and 13 Jbeta primers. Assay used: immunoSEQ multiplex PCR; TCRdb lists only in-frame clones, some missing. The top ten hold 6% to 8% of the sample, which has about 82,000 clones, around four fifths seen once. The chain couples TRBV28 to TRBJ2-7; possible D gene TRBD2, 5 bases. This TCR was recovered from a woman aged 50 to 60 in good health and CMV-seropositive. Source material: PBMCs. CDR3 sequence reads: CASSLRGPTYEQYF. CDR3 in DNA: TGTGCCAGCAGTTTACGCGGGCCTACCTACGAGCAGTACTTC.